A single sample is the source of the 9 T cell receptor beta chains below, sequenced in a study of CD8+CD57+ T cells in acquired aplastic anemia listed by TCRdb under 2018. TCRdb names Illumina HiSeq 2000 as the instrument used. Genomic DNA served as template for TCR beta VDJ combination and CDR3 sequence profiling. In TCRdb, the public reads were trimmed at Q25 with fastp and aligned with MiXCR, with productive beta chains retained. Entries that share a CDR3 protein sequence are merged under the most common genes and DNA. The sample yields about 270,000 distinct CDR3 sequences; 56% were counted once. Around 8% of the sample is held by the ten biggest clonotypes. Sequencing used sorted CD4+, CD8+, or CD8+CD57+ T cells (not recorded which) from PBMCs. These receptors all stem from a human donor with severe aplastic anemia or a healthy control (not recorded which).

This clonotype turned up a few times. This sequence joins TRBV5-1 and TRBJ1-2; the D is unclear. Trimming left V 0 bases short and J 0 bases short, with 12 bases between. The germline CDR1 and CDR2 sequences are SGHRS and YFSETQ. This CDR3 has 16 residues. Here the CDR3 reads CASSLDPGLANYGYTF. Written as DNA, the CDR3 is TGCGCCAGCAGCTTGGATCCGGGTTTGGCTAACTATGGCTACACCTTC.

The chain recombines TRBV24-1 with TRBJ2-5, with 7 positions matching TRBD2. The V segment lost 9 bases and the J segment 3 bases; nucleotides outside the gene matches: 6. The CDR3 contains 13 residues. Germline V CDR1 and CDR2: KGHDR, SFDVKD. This CDR3 is CATAQGREETQYF. The CDR3 region has the DNA TGTGCCACCGCCCAAGGGAGGGAAGAGACCCAGTACTTC.

The table lists this clonotype with a few counts. The chain recombines TRBV28 with TRBJ2-2, with unresolved D. The CDR3 is made up of 13 amino acids. Germline CDR1 is MDHEN and CDR2 is SYDVKM. Trimming cost V 5 bases and J 6 bases, with 10 bases left between them. CDR3 protein: CASSGVVPGELFF. The CDR3 nucleotides read TGTGCCAGCAGTGGCGTGGTCCCCGGGGAGCTGTTTTTT.

The chain links TRBV2 to TRBJ2-3, with D possibly matching TRBD1 (7 bases). This CDR3 contains 14 residues. The V gene's germline CDR1 is SNHLY and CDR2 FYNNEI. Trimming pared 6 bases from V and 6 bases from J, leaving 16 bases between. The CDR3 DNA is TGTGCCAGCAGGCGGCTACCAGGGGGGGATACGCAGTATTTT. This encodes CASRRLPGGDTQYF.

A few counts support this clonotype. The rearrangement links TRBV29-1 to TRBJ2-7, with 16 nucleotides matching TRBD2. V lost 2 bases, J lost 6 bases, and 4 bases stayed unmatched. The CDR3 contains 15 residues. CDR1 is SQVTM and CDR2 is ANQGSEA in the germline V gene. CDR3: CSVEKGTSGGGEQYF. DNA for the CDR3: TGCAGCGTTGAAAAAGGGACTAGCGGGGGGGGCGAGCAGTACTTC.

This clonotype was found many times. The V call is TRBV10-3, the J call TRBJ1-3, with D hard to call. CDR3 length: 16 amino acids. The germline gives CDR1 ENHRY, CDR2 SYGVKD. The ends were cut back, 0 bases at V and 2 bases at J, with 11 bases in the middle. The CDR3 sequence: CAISESVGGTGNTIYF. The CDR3 DNA reads TGTGCCATCAGTGAGTCCGTGGGAGGGACTGGAAACACCATATATTTT.

This clonotype came up many times. The gene calls are TRBV25-1 and TRBJ2-4, with no clear D. The CDR3 is 13 amino acids. Per germline, CDR1 MGHDK and CDR2 SYGVNS. Trimming left V 3 bases short and J 8 bases short, with 11 bases between. The CDR3 DNA reads TGTGCCAGCAGTGATGACCTCCCTCACATTCAGTACTTC. The encoded protein is CASSDDLPHIQYF.

V is TRBV7-3 and J is TRBJ1-2; a weak D match, TRBD1 (6 bases). The V gene lost 0 bases and the J gene lost 8 bases, with 10 bases spanning the gap. CDR1 and CDR2 from the germline V gene are SGHTA and FQGTGA. The CDR3 runs 13 residues. CDR3 bases: TGTGCCAGCAGCTTAACGGCAGGGGAAGGCTACACCTTC. Protein: CASSLTAGEGYTF.

The V and J genes are TRBV12-3 or TRBV12-4 and TRBJ2-5; 8 bases line up with TRBD1. V was pared by 4 bases and J by 4 bases, with 11 bases of the junction left unmatched. CDR3 length equals 16 residues. This CDR3 is CASSWGRQGAGETQYF. CDR3 DNA sequence: TGTGCCAGCAGTTGGGGCAGGCAGGGGGCCGGAGAGACCCAGTACTTC.